The 20 T cell receptor beta chains listed next were all sequenced from one sample in a study of cytomegalovirus exposure and HLA in healthy donors. Primers: 60 Vbeta forward and 13 Jbeta reverse. Produced via immunoSEQ multiplex PCR; TCRdb's table is partial and in-frame only. This sample has approximately 150,000 clones, with approximately 80% found just once. The sequenced sample was PBMCs. The receptors come from a man in his thirties or forties in good health and CMV-seronegative.

This clone has a handful of counts. The CDR3 DNA reads as TGCGCCAGCAGCCCGCCACAGGGTTACGAGCAGTACTTC. It specifies CASSPPQGYEQYF. The rearrangement uses TRBV5-1 and TRBJ2-7, with D perhaps matching TRBD1 (6 bases). The V gene's germline CDR1 is SGHRS and CDR2 YFSETQ. The CDR3 is 13 amino acids. V was pared by 4 bases and J by 4 bases, with 12 bases between. The full variable domain, in which reference TRBV5-1 and TRBJ2-7 provide the parts outside the CDR3, is KAGVTQTPRYLIKTRGQQVTLSCSPISGHRSVSWYQQTPGQGLQFLFEYFSETQRNKGNFPGRFSGRQFSNSRSEMNVSTLELGDSALYLCASSPPQGYEQYFGPGTRLTVT.

This clone was observed a single time. The chain combines TRBV9 with TRBJ1-5, with no clear D. CDR1 and CDR2 (germline): SGDLS, YYNGEE. V was shortened by 0 bases and J by 7 bases, with 11 bases between the two germline ends. The CDR3 sequence is 14 residues long. CDR3: CASSVDGGGQPQHF. The CDR3 bases are TGTGCCAGCAGCGTAGATGGCGGAGGACAGCCCCAGCATTTT.

J is TRBJ1-3 and V is TRBV5-1; D gene ambiguous. Trimming stripped 4 bases from V and 0 bases from J, with 11 bases between. This CDR3 is 15 amino acids long. CDR1 and CDR2 (germline): SGHRS, YFSETQ. CDR3 DNA: TGCGCCAGCAGCCTGACTTTTAACTCTGGAAACACCATATATTTT. Its protein product is CASSLTFNSGNTIYF.

The chain couples TRBV7-9 to TRBJ2-1; TRBD1 might be the D (6 bases). Germline CDR1 and CDR2: SEHNR and FQNEAQ (reference sequence). The CDR3 runs 15 residues. V was clipped by 4 bases and J by 4 bases, with 14 bases between them. The CDR3 reads CASSSTGSLYNEQFF. The CDR3 DNA reads TGTGCCAGCAGCTCTACAGGGAGCCTTTACAATGAGCAGTTCTTC. Filled out from reference TRBV7-9 and TRBJ2-1, the complete variable domain reads DTGVSQNPRHKITKRGQNVTFRCDPISEHNRLYWYRQTLGQGPEFLTYFQNEAQLEKSRLLSDRFSAERPKGSFSTLEIQRTEQGDSAMYLCASSSTGSLYNEQFFGPGTRLTVL.

The chain carries TRBV6-5 and TRBJ2-3; 9 nucleotides line up with TRBD1. This CDR3 has 16 amino acids. The germline V gene has CDR1 MNHEY and CDR2 SVGAGI. J lost 6 bases, V lost 2 bases, and 9 bases had no gene match. For the CDR3, the DNA is TGTGCCAGCAGTTACAAATTACAGGGGGCGTGGGATACGCAGTATTTT. Encoded protein: CASSYKLQGAWDTQYF.

The rearrangement uses TRBV30 and TRBJ1-2; TRBD1 matches 8 bases. The CDR3 contains 12 residues. With 5 bases clipped from V and 3 bases from J, the junction kept 2 bases outside the gene matches. Germline-derived CDR1 and CDR2 are GTSNPN and SVGIG (reference sequence). The CDR3 protein is CAWDRGYYGYTF. CDR3 bases: TGTGCCTGGGACAGGGGCTACTATGGCTACACCTTC.

The V call is TRBV19, the J call TRBJ1-5; D gene ambiguous. CDR1 is LNHDA and CDR2 is SQIVND in the germline V gene (reference sequence). Between the trimmed V and J ends, which lost 3 bases and 0 bases, there was a span of 6 bases. CDR3 length equals 14 residues. Written as DNA, the CDR3 is TGTGCCAGTAGTATCGTAGTTAGCAATCAGCCCCAGCATTTT. Amino acid sequence: CASSIVVSNQPQHF.

This chain's CDR3 is CSGTGFRETQYF. The CDR3 DNA sequence: TGCAGCGGTACAGGGTTTCGAGAGACCCAGTACTTC. The chain is built from TRBV29-1 and TRBJ2-5; a weak D match, TRBD1 (6 bases). The CDR3 extends over 12 amino acids. V lost 7 bases and J 4 bases, leaving 13 bases between the germline ends. Germline CDR1 and CDR2: SQVTM and ANQGSEA.

The V call is TRBV5-4, the J call TRBJ2-3, with TRBD2 matching 9 bases. Germline V gene lookup returns CDR1 SGHNT and CDR2 YYREEE (reference sequence). The CDR3 is made up of 15 amino acids. V trimming: 4 bases; J trimming: 5 bases; junction bases outside the gene matches: 8. CDR3 in amino acids: CASSHPSGVVDTQYF. In nucleotides, the CDR3 is TGTGCCAGCAGCCACCCTAGCGGGGTTGTAGATACGCAGTATTTT.

The J gene is TRBJ2-7, the V gene TRBV10-2; D may be TRBD2 (5 bases). Trimming removed 0 bases at V and 7 bases at J, with 22 bases between. Per germline, CDR1 WSHSY and CDR2 SAAADI. This CDR3 is built from 17 residues. The CDR3 loop reads CASSESTLPGGRREQYF. Here the CDR3 DNA reads TGCGCCAGCAGTGAGTCGACTCTCCCAGGTGGGAGACGGGAGCAGTACTTC.

The CDR3 spells CASSFRDTSYEQYF. The CDR3 DNA reads TGTGCCAGCAGCTTCCGGGACACCTCCTACGAGCAGTACTTC. This chain links TRBV5-4 with TRBJ2-7; TRBD1 is a possible D gene (6 bases). Germline values: CDR1 SGHNT, CDR2 YYREEE (reference sequence). Trimming took off 2 bases at V and 0 bases at J, with 9 bases between the two ends. CDR3 length: 14 residues. The full variable domain, its missing parts supplied by reference TRBV5-4 and TRBJ2-7, is ETGVTQSPTHLIKTRGQQVTLRCSSQSGHNTVSWYQQALGQGPQFIFQYYREEENGRGNFPPRFSGLQFPNYSSELNVNALELDDSALYLCASSFRDTSYEQYFGPGTRLTVT.

The chain recombines TRBV19 with TRBJ2-1; D is perhaps TRBD2 (7 bases). Trimming stripped 5 bases from V and 0 bases from J, with 17 bases between. CDR3 length equals 17 residues. Germline CDR1 is LNHDA and CDR2 is SQIVND (reference sequence). CDR3 nucleotide sequence: TGTGCCAGTAGTTTGACGGGCGGGGGCTCCTCCTACAATGAGCAGTTCTTC. It codes for CASSLTGGGSSYNEQFF.

This chain links TRBV6-5 with TRBJ2-5; 11 nucleotides line up with TRBD2. V was clipped by 7 bases and J by 10 bases; unmatched bases: 11. Germline values: CDR1 MNHEY, CDR2 SVGAGI. The CDR3 loop spans 14 amino acids. The CDR3 bases are TGTGCCAGCAAGGCTAGCGGGGGGCCCCCCCACCAGTACTTC. Protein product: CASKASGGPPHQYF.

The J gene is TRBJ1-5, the V gene TRBV19; tentatively, D is TRBD1 (6 bases). V was pared by 4 bases and J by 7 bases, with 17 bases between. CDR3 length equals 15 residues. Germline V gene lookup returns CDR1 LNHDA and CDR2 SQIVND (reference sequence). CDR3 DNA sequence: TGTGCCAGTAGTACCCCGGGGAGGGGGTACCAGCCCCAGCATTTT. It yields the protein CASSTPGRGYQPQHF.

The chain links TRBV27 to TRBJ1-5; 9 bases align to TRBD1. Germline-derived CDR1 and CDR2 are MNHEY and SMNVEV (reference sequence). CDR3 size: 20 residues. With 5 bases clipped from V and 0 bases from J, the junction kept 17 bases outside the gene matches. For the CDR3, the DNA is TGTGCCAGCAGTCCCTTGACCGGGACAGGGACCTCTTATAGCAATCAGCCCCAGCATTTT. Protein sequence: CASSPLTGTGTSYSNQPQHF.

The chain combines TRBV29-1 with TRBJ1-5, with 7 bases lining up with TRBD1. This CDR3 region has 13 residues. Trimming removed 4 bases from V and 7 bases from J; junction bases left unmatched: 7. Looked up from germline, CDR1 is SQVTM and CDR2 is ANQGSEA. For the CDR3, the DNA is TGCAGCGTTGGAGGGGGCTGGAACCAGCCCCAGCATTTT. It encodes CSVGGGWNQPQHF.

The chain couples TRBV5-1 to TRBJ2-1; the match to TRBD2 covers 10 bases. This CDR3 has 15 amino acids. V gave up 3 bases and J gave up 5 bases; unmatched junction bases: 5. In germline, CDR1 is SGHRS, CDR2 YFSETQ. DNA for the CDR3: TGCGCCAGCAGCTACCTAGCGGGAGTGAACAATGAGCAGTTCTTC. This gives the protein CASSYLAGVNNEQFF.

The CDR3 DNA reads as TGTGCCAGCAGCGTAGCCGCAGGGATGACTGAAGCTTTCTTT. Translated: CASSVAAGMTEAFF. The V and J genes are TRBV9 and TRBJ1-1; D is perhaps TRBD1 (5 bases). CDR1 is SGDLS, CDR2 YYNGEE, per germline. Trimming took off 0 bases at V and 5 bases at J, with 11 bases between the two ends. This CDR3 has 14 residues.

This clone was seen only a few times. This chain joins TRBV7-9 and TRBJ1-1, with a possible D match to TRBD1 (5 bases). CDR1 is SEHNR and CDR2 is FQNEAQ in the germline V gene (reference sequence). The CDR3 is made up of 14 amino acids. V was shortened by 3 bases and J by 4 bases, with 12 bases between the two germline ends. DNA for the CDR3: TGTGCCAGCAGCTTCGCCAGGGTAAGCACTGAAGCTTTCTTT. Translation gives CASSFARVSTEAFF.

In regard to this clone: One end of the junction fails to match germline, which may point to a read error. The chain joins TRBV7-9 to TRBJ2-7; 10 nucleotides agree with TRBD1. Germline loops: CDR1 SEHNR, CDR2 FQNEAQ (reference sequence). The CDR3 contains 14 residues. The CDR3 coding sequence is TGTTCCAGCAGCTTTGGGACAGGGGCCTACGAGCAGTACTTC. This gives the protein CSSSFGTGAYEQYF.